Described below is a single TCR beta chain sequence and its context. Its antigen is not identified. After pathologic assessment, macro-dissection selected premalignant or tumor cells for extraction. These data originate in a study of immune evolution from preneoplasia to lung adenocarcinoma. Study-wide findings and caveats: Later-stage lesions appeared to have more T cells, more diversity, less clonality. Top clone share appeared to fall from AAH through AIS, MIA, adenocarcinoma. KRAS-mutant nodules had the highest T cell clonality.

TCRdb's copy holds only in-frame clones and misses some; the assay was immunoSEQ multiplex PCR. The sample has roughly 21,000 clones, around 75% seen once. Germline lookup yields CDR1 KGHSH and CDR2 LQKENI. Between the trimmed V and J ends, which lost 6 bases and 9 bases, there was a span of 12 bases. The CDR3 is made up of 12 amino acids. Sample: FFPE invasive lung adenocarcinoma tissue. This rearrangement joins TRBV18 to TRBJ2-1, with D perhaps TRBD2 (5 bases). The TCR originated in a person aged 55 to 70 with lung adenocarcinoma. CDR3 residues: CASSRRGFEQFF. CDR3 nucleotide sequence: TGTGCCAGCTCGCGCAGAGGGTTTGAGCAGTTCTTC.